This T cell receptor beta chain was observed in a study of cytomegalovirus exposure and HLA in healthy donors. Study overall: For the roughly 400 genotyped donors, 80% to 90% fell within the Caucasian-associated ancestry cluster. Study-wide results and limits: Roughly uniform depth of sequencing across donors was assumed in presence/absence analyses. Associated with cytomegalovirus, according to the listing, were 170 or so TCR beta chains.

About this clone itself: The antigen is unknown.

In the PCR, 60 Vbeta and 13 Jbeta primers were used. Measured with immunoSEQ multiplex PCR; TCRdb has only the in-frame clones, and not every one. The sample lists around 200,000 clones; roughly 87% were seen once. The CDR3 extends over 16 amino acids. V was pared by 4 bases and J by 3 bases, with 17 bases between. Looked up from germline, CDR1 is LNHDA and CDR2 is SQIVND (reference sequence). This clonotype was obtained from a man aged 50-59 years in good health and CMV-seronegative. Sequencing was performed on PBMCs. V gene TRBV19 combines with J gene TRBJ2-3; tentative D call: TRBD1 (6 bases). For the CDR3, the DNA is TGTGCCAGTAGTACGCGGCAGGGGCGCCGAACAGATACGCAGTATTTT. This translates into CASSTRQGRRTDTQYF.